The clone carrying this TCR beta chain was detected a few times. No antigen is known for it. This sample is part of a study of blood T cells in healthy people across ages. A J-beta primer mix and a sample-barcoded 5' primer were used in a second PCR of roughly 6 to 12 cycles. With 12 random nucleotides, a template-switch adaptor tagged each individual cDNA molecule. One entry per CDR3 protein results from TCRdb running MiXCR on the 5' RACE reads. The sample lists fewer than 1,200,000 distinct CDR3 sequences; about 23% were seen once. Overall study findings and caveats: Unsorted PBMCs prevented conclusive naive versus antigen-experienced comparison.

V was shortened by 6 bases and J by 7 bases, with 9 bases between the two germline ends. CDR1 and CDR2 from the germline V gene are MNHEY and SVGEGT. The CDR3 has 11 residues. There were at least 6 micrograms of total RNA extracted from every sample. The sample was also reused in another study, on T cells of mothers and their children. That report adds: Sequencing got over 10 million TCR beta CDR3 reads from each mother and roughly 2.7 million from each child.

This rearrangement joins TRBV6-2 or TRBV6-3 to TRBJ2-5; no definite D call. Material for sequencing was blood. This clonotype originated in a girl aged 2 to 10 in good health. The DNA for the CDR3 is TGTGCCAGCAGGATATCCGGGACCCAGTACTTC. Translation: CASRISGTQYF.